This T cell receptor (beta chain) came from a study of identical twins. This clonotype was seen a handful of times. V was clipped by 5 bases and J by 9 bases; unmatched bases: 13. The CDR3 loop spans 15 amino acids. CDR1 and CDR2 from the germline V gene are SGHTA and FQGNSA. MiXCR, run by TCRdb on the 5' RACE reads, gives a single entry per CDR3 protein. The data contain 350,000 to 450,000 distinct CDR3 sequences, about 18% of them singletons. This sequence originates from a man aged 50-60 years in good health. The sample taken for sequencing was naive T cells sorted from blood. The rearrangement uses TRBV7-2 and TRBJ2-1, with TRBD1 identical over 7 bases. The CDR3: CASSPGGGQGSEQFF. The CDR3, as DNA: TGTGCCAGCAGCCCAGGGGGTGGGCAGGGTAGTGAGCAGTTCTTC.